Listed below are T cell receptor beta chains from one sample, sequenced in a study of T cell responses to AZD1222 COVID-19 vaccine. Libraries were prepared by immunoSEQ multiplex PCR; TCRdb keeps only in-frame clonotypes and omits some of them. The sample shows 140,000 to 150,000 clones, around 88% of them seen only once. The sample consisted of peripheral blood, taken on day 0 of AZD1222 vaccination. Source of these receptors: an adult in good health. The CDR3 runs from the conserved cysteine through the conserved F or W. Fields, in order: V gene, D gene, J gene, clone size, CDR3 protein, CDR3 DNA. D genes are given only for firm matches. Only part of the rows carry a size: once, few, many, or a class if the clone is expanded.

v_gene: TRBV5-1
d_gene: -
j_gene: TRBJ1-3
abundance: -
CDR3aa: CASSLVAGSSGNTIYF
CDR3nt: TGCGCCAGCAGCTTGGTGGCAGGGTCCTCTGGAAACACCATATATTTT

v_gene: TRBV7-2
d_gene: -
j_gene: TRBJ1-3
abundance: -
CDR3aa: CASSLGWQGNTIYF
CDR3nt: TGTGCCAGCAGCTTAGGTTGGCAGGGAAACACCATATATTTT

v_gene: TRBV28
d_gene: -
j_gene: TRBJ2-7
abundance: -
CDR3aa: CASSFRGSARHEQYF
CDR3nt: TGTGCCAGCAGTTTTAGGGGGAGCGCGAGGCACGAGCAGTACTTC

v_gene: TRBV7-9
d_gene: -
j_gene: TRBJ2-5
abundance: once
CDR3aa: CASSFPGRQETQYF
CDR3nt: TGTGCCAGCAGCTTTCCGGGACGGCAAGAGACCCAGTACTTC

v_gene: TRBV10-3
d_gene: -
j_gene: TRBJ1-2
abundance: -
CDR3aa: CAISGRGANYGYTF
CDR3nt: TGTGCCATCAGTGGGAGGGGCGCTAACTATGGCTACACCTTC

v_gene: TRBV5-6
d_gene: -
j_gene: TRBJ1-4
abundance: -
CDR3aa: CASSSIPQTNEKLFF
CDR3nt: TGTGCCAGCAGCTCCATCCCACAGACTAATGAAAAACTGTTTTTT

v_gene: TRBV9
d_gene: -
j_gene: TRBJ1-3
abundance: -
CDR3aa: CASSAQVGTTSGNTIYF
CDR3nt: TGTGCCAGCAGCGCTCAAGTGGGCACAACCTCTGGAAACACCATATATTTT

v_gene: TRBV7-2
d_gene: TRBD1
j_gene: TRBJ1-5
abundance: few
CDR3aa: CASSADQGAYNQPQHF
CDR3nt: TGTGCCAGCAGCGCAGACCAGGGGGCTTACAATCAGCCCCAGCATTTT

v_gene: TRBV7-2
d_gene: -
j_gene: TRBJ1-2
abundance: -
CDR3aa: CASSSSTGPGYTF
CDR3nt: TGTGCCAGCAGCTCATCTACAGGGCCCGGCTACACCTTC

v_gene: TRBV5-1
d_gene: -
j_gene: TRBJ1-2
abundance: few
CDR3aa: CASRERGVNLNYGYTF
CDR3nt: TGCGCCAGCAGAGAGAGGGGCGTCAATTTGAACTATGGCTACACCTTC

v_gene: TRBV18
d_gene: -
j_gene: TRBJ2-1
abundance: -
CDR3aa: CASSSGLNRLNNEQFF
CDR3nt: TGTGCCAGCTCATCGGGACTCAATAGACTAAACAATGAGCAGTTCTTC

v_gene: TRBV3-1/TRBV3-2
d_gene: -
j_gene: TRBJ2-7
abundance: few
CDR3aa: CASSQGWESSYEQYF
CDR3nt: TGTGCCAGCAGCCAAGGATGGGAGAGCTCCTACGAGCAGTACTTC

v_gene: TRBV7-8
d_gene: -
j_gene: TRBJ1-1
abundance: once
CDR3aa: CASSTPGRRNTEAFF
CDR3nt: TGTGCCAGCAGTACTCCAGGGCGTCGGAACACTGAAGCTTTCTTT

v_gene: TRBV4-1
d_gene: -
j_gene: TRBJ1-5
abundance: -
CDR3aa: CASSQESGFSNQPQHF
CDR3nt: TGCGCCAGCAGCCAAGAGTCCGGGTTTAGCAATCAGCCCCAGCATTTT

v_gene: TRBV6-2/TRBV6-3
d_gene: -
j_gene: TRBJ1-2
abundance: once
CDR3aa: CASSVEQRYGYTF
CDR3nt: TGTGCCAGCAGTGTCGAACAGCGGTATGGCTACACCTTC

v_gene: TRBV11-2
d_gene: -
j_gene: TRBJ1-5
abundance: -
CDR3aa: CASSLDRGSNQPQHF
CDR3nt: TGTGCCAGCAGCTTAGACAGGGGTAGCAATCAGCCCCAGCATTTT

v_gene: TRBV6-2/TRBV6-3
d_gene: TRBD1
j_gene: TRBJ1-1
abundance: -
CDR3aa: CASSRQGGYEAFF
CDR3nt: TGTGCCAGCAGTCGACAGGGTGGATATGAAGCTTTCTTT

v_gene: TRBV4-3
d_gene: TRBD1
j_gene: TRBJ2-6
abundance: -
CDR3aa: CASSQAGQGGSGANVLTF
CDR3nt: TGCGCCAGCAGCCAAGCGGGACAGGGGGGCTCTGGGGCCAACGTCCTGACTTTC

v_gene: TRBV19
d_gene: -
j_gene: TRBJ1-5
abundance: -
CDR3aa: CASRIQGNQPQHF
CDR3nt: TGTGCCAGTAGAATTCAGGGCAATCAGCCCCAGCATTTT

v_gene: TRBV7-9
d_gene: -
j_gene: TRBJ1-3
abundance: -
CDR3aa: CASSLGVPQGGSGNTIYF
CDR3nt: TGTGCCAGCAGCTTAGGCGTTCCACAGGGAGGGTCTGGAAACACCATATATTTT